This TCR beta chain came from a study of identical twins. The CDR3 consists of 13 residues. Germline V gives CDR1 SGHAT, CDR2 FQNNGV. V gave up 2 bases and J gave up 6 bases, with 9 bases separating them. This clonotype was seen more than once but under ten times. Its antigen is unknown. The study, taken as a whole, reports: The same donors were not followed; conclusions instead depended on cross-sectional statistical analysis.

All donors were healthy, and all were Caucasian. MiXCR, applied by TCRdb to the 5' RACE reads, yields one record per CDR3 protein. The table includes about 340,000 distinct CDR3 sequences, roughly 12% detected once. This sample also appeared in a second study, on yellow fever vaccine responses in identical twins. That publication notes: Twins' vaccine T cell responses were reported to seem partly convergent and partly personalized.

J is TRBJ2-3 and V is TRBV11-2, with D possibly being TRBD1 or TRBD2 (6 bases each). The sequencing input was CD8+ T cells sorted from blood. The sequence was collected from a woman under 30 in good health. The CDR3: CASSLWGADTQYF. The CDR3, as DNA: TGTGCCAGCAGCTTATGGGGGGCGGATACGCAGTATTTT.